The rows below give T cell receptor beta chains drawn from one sample of a study of T cells in Graves' hyperthyroidism and ophthalmopathy. Via MiXCR, TCRdb re-called the multiplex PCR reads, giving one row per CDR3 protein. Of a few hundred thousand distinct CDR3 sequences in the sample, around 15% are singletons; the top ten hold approximately 19%. The sequenced sample consisted of blood. These TCRs come from a woman aged 60 to 75 with Graves' ophthalmopathy. Both conserved end residues are part of each CDR3. D genes are given only for firm matches. Part of the rows lack a size; the others show once, few, many or a class for expanded clones.

CASSGTSGIQTGELFF | TGTGCCAGCTCCGGGACTAGCGGGATTCAGACCGGGGAGCTGTTTTTT | TRBV3-1 | NA | TRBD2 | TRBJ2-2
CASSPNLGAYEQYF | TGTGCCAGCTCACCCAACCTAGGAGCCTACGAGCAGTACTTC | TRBV18 | many | NA | TRBJ2-7
CASSYGAGRDEQYF | TGTGCCAGCAGTTACGGGGCCGGGAGAGACGAGCAGTACTTC | TRBV6-6 | many | NA | TRBJ2-7
CASSQDHRVGTEAFF | TGCGCCAGCAGCCAAGATCACAGGGTGGGAACTGAAGCTTTCTTT | TRBV4-1 | few | NA | TRBJ1-1
CASSQPGTGALGQFF | TGCGCCAGCAGCCAACCCGGGACAGGGGCTCTAGGTCAGTTCTTC | TRBV4-1 | NA | TRBD1 | TRBJ2-1
CSARGQVSYEQYF | TGCAGTGCGAGGGGACAGGTTTCCTACGAGCAGTACTTC | TRBV20-1 | few | TRBD1 | TRBJ2-7
CSARIQEVLREQYF | TGCAGTGCTAGAATACAAGAGGTACTACGAGAGCAGTACTTC | TRBV20-1 | few | NA | TRBJ2-7
CASKQGSSYNEQFF | TGTGCCAGCAAACAGGGGAGCTCCTACAATGAGCAGTTCTTC | TRBV12-3/TRBV12-4 | NA | TRBD1 | TRBJ2-1
CAKGGTGSGELFF | TGTGCCAAGGGAGGGACAGGCAGTGGGGAGCTGTTTTTT | TRBV2 | few | NA | TRBJ2-2
CASSMKGRAYNEQFF | TGTGCCAGTAGTATGAAAGGCAGGGCCTACAATGAGCAGTTCTTC | TRBV19 | few | NA | TRBJ2-1
CASSRPVSDFQETQYF | TGTGCCAGCAGCCGCCCCGTCTCAGATTTCCAAGAGACCCAGTACTTC | TRBV7-9 | many | NA | TRBJ2-5
CAISENLAVGELFF | TGTGCCATCAGTGAGAACCTCGCAGTCGGGGAGCTGTTTTTT | TRBV10-3 | NA | NA | TRBJ2-2
CASSQADYNEQFF | TGTGCCAGCAGTCAAGCTGACTACAATGAGCAGTTCTTC | TRBV28 | many | NA | TRBJ2-1
CASSLSGQSTGELFF | TGCGCCAGCAGCTTGTCGGGACAGTCCACCGGGGAGCTGTTTTTT | TRBV5-1 | many | TRBD1 | TRBJ2-2
CASSQGGQGEQYF | TGTGCCAGCAGCCAAGGGGGACAGGGCGAGCAGTACTTC | TRBV3-1 | many | TRBD1 | TRBJ2-7
CASSPIRGDTGELFF | TGTGCCAGCTCACCAATCAGGGGGGACACCGGGGAGCTGTTTTTT | TRBV18 | few | NA | TRBJ2-2
CASSPRDRVNEQYF | TGTGCCAGCAGTCCCCGGGACAGGGTCAACGAGCAGTACTTC | TRBV6-1 | NA | TRBD1 | TRBJ2-7
CASRLLGTGPYEQYF | TGTGCCAGCAGGCTTCTCGGGACAGGGCCCTACGAGCAGTACTTC | TRBV12-3/TRBV12-4 | many | TRBD1 | TRBJ2-7
CATSREPQQFF | TGTGCCACCAGCAGAGAACCCCAGCAGTTCTTC | TRBV15 | NA | NA | TRBJ2-1
CAWSPSWAAIRNEQFF | TGTGCCTGGAGTCCCTCCTGGGCGGCCATCCGCAATGAGCAGTTCTTC | TRBV30 | many | NA | TRBJ2-1
CASSSLAGGANTQYF | TGTGCCAGCAGTTCACTAGCGGGAGGGGCCAATACGCAGTATTTT | TRBV28 | NA | TRBD2 | TRBJ2-3
CASSPAAGGNEKLFF | TGTGCCAGCAGCCCTGCGGCAGGGGGAAATGAAAAACTGTTTTTT | TRBV2 | NA | TRBD1 | TRBJ1-4
CASSFRRRPGHNEQFF | TGTGCCAGCAGTTTTCGCCGGCGGCCGGGGCACAATGAGCAGTTCTTC | TRBV28 | many | NA | TRBJ2-1
CASSFPGHRNTGELFF | TGTGCCAGCAGTTTCCCGGGACACCGGAACACCGGGGAGCTGTTTTTT | TRBV12-3/TRBV12-4 | many | NA | TRBJ2-2
CAWRLSGAGKGNEQFF | TGTGCCTGGAGGCTGTCAGGGGCGGGAAAGGGTAATGAGCAGTTCTTC | TRBV30 | many | NA | TRBJ2-1
CSARSTQGLGQPQHF | TGCAGTGCTAGAAGTACACAGGGTTTAGGGCAGCCCCAGCATTTT | TRBV20-1 | many | NA | TRBJ1-5
CASSLAGEIAKNIQYF | TGCGCCAGCAGTTTAGCGGGAGAGATAGCCAAAAACATTCAGTACTTC | TRBV5-1 | NA | TRBD2 | TRBJ2-4
CASSPQWGGYNEQFF | TGCGCCAGCAGCCCGCAATGGGGGGGCTACAATGAGCAGTTCTTC | TRBV5-1 | many | TRBD2 | TRBJ2-1
CASSGQRGTDTQYF | TGTGCCAGCAGTGGACAGCGAGGGACAGATACGCAGTATTTT | TRBV2 | many | NA | TRBJ2-3
CASSQSSEQFF | TGTGCCAGCAGCCAATCATCTGAGCAGTTCTTC | TRBV3-1 | many | NA | TRBJ2-1
CASSRDSGTEAFF | TGCGCCAGCAGCCGGGACAGTGGAACTGAAGCTTTCTTT | TRBV10-1 | many | TRBD1 | TRBJ1-1
CASSRRAAFQETQYF | TGTGCCAGCAGCCGAAGGGCAGCCTTCCAAGAGACCCAGTACTTC | TRBV6-1 | NA | NA | TRBJ2-5
CASGFETQYF | TGTGCCAGCGGCTTTGAGACCCAGTACTTC | TRBV7-2 | many | NA | TRBJ2-5
CSAQGLATYMQHF | TGCAGTGCTCAGGGACTAGCGACTTATATGCAGCATTTT | TRBV20-1 | NA | NA | TRBJ1-5
CASSPQLGDGYTF | TGTGCCAGCAGCCCCCAGTTGGGTGATGGCTACACCTTC | TRBV7-8 | many | NA | TRBJ1-2
CAWSPQGSYNSPLHF | TGTGCCTGGAGTCCCCAGGGGTCCTATAATTCACCCCTCCACTTT | TRBV30 | few | NA | TRBJ1-6
CASGPAVTGNTIYF | TGTGCTAGTGGCCCAGCGGTGACTGGAAACACCATATATTTT | TRBV12-5 | NA | NA | TRBJ1-3
CASSFSGARDNEQFF | TGCGCCAGCAGCTTTTCAGGGGCAAGGGACAATGAGCAGTTCTTC | TRBV5-1 | many | NA | TRBJ2-1
CAGSAESTVNTEAFF | TGTGCCGGCAGTGCGGAGTCGACGGTGAACACTGAAGCTTTCTTT | TRBV6-4 | NA | NA | TRBJ1-1
CSARSSWTQYF | TGCAGTGCTAGGTCTAGCTGGACCCAGTACTTC | TRBV20-1 | many | NA | TRBJ2-5
CASSLGPRDQETQYF | TGTGCCAGCAGCTTAGGCCCCAGAGATCAAGAGACCCAGTACTTC | TRBV11-2 | many | NA | TRBJ2-5
CASRTGVTGELFF | TGTGCCAGCAGGACGGGAGTTACCGGGGAGCTGTTTTTT | TRBV28 | few | NA | TRBJ2-2
CAAAGGSLKNIQYF | TGTGCCGCAGCGGGCGGCTCTCTCAAAAACATTCAGTACTTC | TRBV28 | many | NA | TRBJ2-4
CSARAPGGNGRVGQFF | TGCAGTGCTAGAGCTCCAGGGGGGAACGGGAGGGTAGGGCAGTTCTTC | TRBV20-1 | few | NA | TRBJ2-1
CASSSSAAGANVLTF | TGCGCCAGCAGCTCCTCCGCAGCAGGGGCCAACGTCCTGACTTTC | TRBV5-1 | many | NA | TRBJ2-6
CSARAQPGLAGVGDTQYF | TGCAGTGCTAGAGCCCAACCGGGACTAGCGGGAGTAGGAGATACGCAGTATTTT | TRBV20-1 | many | TRBD2 | TRBJ2-3
CATSDFGNTGELFF | TGTGCCACCAGTGATTTTGGGAACACCGGGGAGCTGTTTTTT | TRBV24-1 | NA | NA | TRBJ2-2
CASSQVSGRGSYEQYF | TGTGCCAGCAGCCAAGTTAGCGGGAGAGGTTCCTACGAGCAGTACTTC | TRBV3-1 | many | TRBD2 | TRBJ2-7
CASSWGGSKNIQYF | TGTGCCAGCAGCTGGGGAGGGTCCAAAAACATTCAGTACTTC | TRBV6-2/TRBV6-3 | NA | TRBD2 | TRBJ2-4
CASSLDRTGEQYF | TGCGCCAGCAGCCTCGACAGGACCGGCGAGCAGTACTTC | TRBV5-1 | many | NA | TRBJ2-7
CATAGGTFTPGRSYNEQFF | TGTGCCACCGCTGGGGGGACCTTCACGCCAGGGAGGTCCTACAATGAGCAGTTCTTC | TRBV28 | many | NA | TRBJ2-1
CASSPVGVNTEAFF | TGTGCCAGCTCACCTGTAGGGGTGAACACTGAAGCTTTCTTT | TRBV18 | many | NA | TRBJ1-1
CASSDRGGAINEQFF | TGTGCCAGCAGTGATCGAGGGGGCGCGATAAATGAGCAGTTCTTC | TRBV2 | many | TRBD1 | TRBJ2-1
CASSLEMGVNTEAFF | TGTGCCAGCAGTTTAGAGATGGGTGTGAACACTGAAGCTTTCTTT | TRBV12-3/TRBV12-4 | many | NA | TRBJ1-1
CSASLAVYTGELFF | TGCAGTGCTAGCCTAGCGGTTTACACCGGGGAGCTGTTTTTT | TRBV20-1 | NA | TRBD2 | TRBJ2-2
CASSEAPIGAALHF | TGTGCCAGCAGTGAAGCGCCGATAGGTGCGGCCCTCCACTTT | TRBV6-1 | many | NA | TRBJ1-6
CASSDGRDTGELFF | TGTGCCAGCAGTGACGGCAGGGATACCGGGGAGCTGTTTTTT | TRBV6-4 | NA | NA | TRBJ2-2
CSASGAGGVGQPQHF | TGCAGTGCTTCTGGGGCAGGGGGAGTAGGTCAGCCCCAGCATTTT | TRBV20-1 | many | TRBD1 | TRBJ1-5
CASRRDTGYSNQPQHF | TGTGCCAGCAGAAGGGATACAGGTTATAGCAATCAGCCCCAGCATTTT | TRBV28 | many | NA | TRBJ1-5